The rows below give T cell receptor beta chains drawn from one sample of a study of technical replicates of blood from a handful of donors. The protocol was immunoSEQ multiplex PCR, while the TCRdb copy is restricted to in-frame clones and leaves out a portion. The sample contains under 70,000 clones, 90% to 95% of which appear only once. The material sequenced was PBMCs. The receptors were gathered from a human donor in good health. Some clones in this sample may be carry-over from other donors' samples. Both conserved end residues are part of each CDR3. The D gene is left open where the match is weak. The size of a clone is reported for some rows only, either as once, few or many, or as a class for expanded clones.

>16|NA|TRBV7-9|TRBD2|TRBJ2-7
TGTGCCAGCAGCTTCATCGAGAAAGCGGGAGTTTACGAGCAGTACTTC
CASSFIEKAGVYEQYF
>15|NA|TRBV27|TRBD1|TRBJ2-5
TGTGCCAGCAGCCCATGGACAGGAAACCAAGAGACCCAGTACTTC
CASSPWTGNQETQYF
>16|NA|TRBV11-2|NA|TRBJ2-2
TGTGCCAGCAAAACCCCGACAGGAAGAAACACCGGGGAGCTGTTTTTT
CASKTPTGRNTGELFF
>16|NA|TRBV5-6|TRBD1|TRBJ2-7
TGTGCCAGCAGCTTGGCTGGACAGGGGTCCTCCTACGAGCAGTACTTC
CASSLAGQGSSYEQYF
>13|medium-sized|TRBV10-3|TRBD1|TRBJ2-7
TGTGCCATCAGTAGGACAGGGTACCACGAGCAGTACTTC
CAISRTGYHEQYF
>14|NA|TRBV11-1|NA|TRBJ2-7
TGTGCCAGCAGCGTCGAGACGGGGAGCTGGGAGCAGTACTTC
CASSVETGSWEQYF
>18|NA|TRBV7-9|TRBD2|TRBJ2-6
TGTGCCAGCAGGAGATCGATCAAGCGGGAGGGCATGGCCAACGTCCTGACTTTC
CASRRSIKREGMANVLTF
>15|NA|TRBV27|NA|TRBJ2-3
TGTGCCAGCAGTAGCAAACACAGGGCCACAGATACGCAGTATTTT
CASSSKHRATDTQYF
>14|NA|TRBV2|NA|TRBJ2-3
TGTGCCAGCAGTGACAGGGTGAAGTCGGATACGCAGTATTTT
CASSDRVKSDTQYF
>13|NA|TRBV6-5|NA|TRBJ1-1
TGTGCCAGCAATGCGGGGTTTCACACTGAAGCTTTCTTT
CASNAGFHTEAFF